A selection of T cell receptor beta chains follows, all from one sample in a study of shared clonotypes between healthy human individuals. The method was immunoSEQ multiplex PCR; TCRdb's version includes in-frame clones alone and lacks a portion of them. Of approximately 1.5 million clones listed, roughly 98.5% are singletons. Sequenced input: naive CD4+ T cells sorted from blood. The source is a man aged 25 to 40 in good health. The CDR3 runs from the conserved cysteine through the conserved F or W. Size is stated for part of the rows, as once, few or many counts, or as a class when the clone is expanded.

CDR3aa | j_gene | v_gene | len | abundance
CASSAKGGNEQFF | TRBJ2-1 | TRBV9 | 13 | -
CASSYGGMNTEAFF | TRBJ1-1 | TRBV6-5 | 14 | -
CASSPVPGLGRGFF | TRBJ2-1 | TRBV11-2 | 14 | -
CASSLPPGQANNEQFF | TRBJ2-1 | TRBV5-6 | 16 | -
CSVVTGIREQFF | TRBJ2-1 | TRBV29-1 | 12 | -
CASSFKTRVLDTQYF | TRBJ2-3 | TRBV5-6 | 15 | -
CASSQGQGVYEQYF | TRBJ2-7 | TRBV4-3 | 14 | -
CASRNLASSTDTQYF | TRBJ2-3 | TRBV25-1 | 15 | -
CASSFNLAGGREFF | TRBJ2-1 | TRBV27 | 14 | -
CASNGTSGKYSSYNEQFF | TRBJ2-1 | TRBV5-1 | 18 | -
CASSPKDRGRFGGYTF | TRBJ1-2 | TRBV5-4 | 16 | -
CASMFVETPGNTIYF | TRBJ1-3 | TRBV2 | 15 | -
CASSYRLGGYEQYF | TRBJ2-7 | TRBV6-5 | 14 | -
CASSRDPGSYNEQFF | TRBJ2-1 | TRBV5-4 | 15 | -
CASSFWRAQDEAFF | TRBJ1-1 | TRBV5-1 | 14 | -
CAISPSHRDPLYNEQFF | TRBJ2-1 | TRBV10-3 | 17 | -
CASSLGQYPNNEQFF | TRBJ2-1 | TRBV5-1 | 15 | -
CASSQTESYGYTF | TRBJ1-2 | TRBV28 | 13 | -
CASSVWDGTQETQYF | TRBJ2-5 | TRBV6-1 | 15 | -
CASSLASLAGINEQFF | TRBJ2-1 | TRBV7-6 | 16 | -
CATSRDTHWNTEAFF | TRBJ1-1 | TRBV15 | 15 | -
CASSLGRVTNEKLFF | TRBJ1-4 | TRBV5-1 | 15 | once
CASKYHSSGNQPQHF | TRBJ1-5 | TRBV2 | 15 | -
CASSLGGGGNQPQHF | TRBJ1-5 | TRBV7-2 | 15 | -
CASSLLPPTDGTGELFF | TRBJ2-2 | TRBV5-4 | 17 | -
CASSNRGFNQPQHF | TRBJ1-5 | TRBV6-5 | 14 | -
CASRSLRDSSNEQFF | TRBJ2-1 | TRBV11-2 | 15 | -
CASSQEGRVWDGYTF | TRBJ1-2 | TRBV14 | 15 | -
CASSSGRYNEQFF | TRBJ2-1 | TRBV6-6 | 13 | -
CASSSPGGGSTDTQYF | TRBJ2-3 | TRBV5-4 | 16 | -